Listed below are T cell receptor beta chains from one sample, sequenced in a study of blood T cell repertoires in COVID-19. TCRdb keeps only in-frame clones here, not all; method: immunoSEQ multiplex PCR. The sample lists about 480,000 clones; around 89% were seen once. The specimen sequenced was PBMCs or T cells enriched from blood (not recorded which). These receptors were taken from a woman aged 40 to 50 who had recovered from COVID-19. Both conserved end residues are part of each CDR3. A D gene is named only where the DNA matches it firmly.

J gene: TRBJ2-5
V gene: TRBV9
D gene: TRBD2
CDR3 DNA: TGTGCCAGCAGCCCGCAGGGACTAGCGGGATACGAGACCCAGTACTTC
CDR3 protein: CASSPQGLAGYETQYF

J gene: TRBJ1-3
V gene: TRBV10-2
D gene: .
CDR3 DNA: TGCGCCAGCAGTGAGTCAGGGACCAGGGGTGGAAACACCATATATTTT
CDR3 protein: CASSESGTRGGNTIYF

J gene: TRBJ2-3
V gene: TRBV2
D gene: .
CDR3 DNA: TGTGCCAGCAGTAGGGAGAGCACAGATACGCAGTATTTT
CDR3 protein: CASSRESTDTQYF

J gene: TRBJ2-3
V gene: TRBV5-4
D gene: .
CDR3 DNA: TGTGCCAGCAGCGGCGCGTTAGGGGGGGCGGGCGCCACAGATACGCAGTATTTT
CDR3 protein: CASSGALGGAGATDTQYF

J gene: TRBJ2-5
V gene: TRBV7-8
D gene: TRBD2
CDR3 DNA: TGTGCCAGCAGCTTGATGCCCTGGCGGGAGGGCGGAGAGACCCAGTACTTC
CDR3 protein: CASSLMPWREGGETQYF

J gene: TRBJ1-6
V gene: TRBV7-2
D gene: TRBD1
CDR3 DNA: TGTGCCAGCAGCGTGGGACAGAGTAGTTCACCCCTCCACTTT
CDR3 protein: CASSVGQSSSPLHF

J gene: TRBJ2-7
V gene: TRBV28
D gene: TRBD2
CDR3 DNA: TGTGCCAGCAGTTTGCGACTAGCGGGAGGGCGATCCTACGAGCAGTACTTC
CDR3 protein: CASSLRLAGGRSYEQYF

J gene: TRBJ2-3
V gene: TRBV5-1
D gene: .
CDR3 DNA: TGCGCCAGCAGCTCTCAGGGCACGACCACAGATACGCAGTATTTT
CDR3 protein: CASSSQGTTTDTQYF

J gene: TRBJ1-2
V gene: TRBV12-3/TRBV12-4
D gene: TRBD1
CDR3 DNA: TGTGCCAGCAGTTCCGGGACAGGGTTTGGCTACACCTTC
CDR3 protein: CASSSGTGFGYTF

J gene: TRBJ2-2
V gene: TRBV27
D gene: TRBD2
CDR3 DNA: TGTGCCAGCAGTCCCTTAACCGGGACTAGCGGGAACACCGGGGAGCTGTTTTTT
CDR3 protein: CASSPLTGTSGNTGELFF

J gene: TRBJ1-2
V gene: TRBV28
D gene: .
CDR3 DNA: TGTGCCAGCACCCCCCCGGGACACAACTCCCTCAAGGGCTACACCTTC
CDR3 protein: CASTPPGHNSLKGYTF

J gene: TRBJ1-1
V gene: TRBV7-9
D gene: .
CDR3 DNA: TGTGCCAGCAGCTTAGATCTGGGGACAGAAGCTTTCTTT
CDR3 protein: CASSLDLGTEAFF

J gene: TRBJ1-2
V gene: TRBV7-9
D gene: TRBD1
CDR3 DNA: TGTGCCAGCAGCTCGGGACAGGGCAATGGCTATGGCTACACCTTC
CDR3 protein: CASSSGQGNGYGYTF

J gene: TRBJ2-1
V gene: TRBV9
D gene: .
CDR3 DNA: TGTGCCAGCAGCGCGCTTTTTGGACAGAGAGACTCCAATGAGCAGTTCTTC
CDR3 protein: CASSALFGQRDSNEQFF

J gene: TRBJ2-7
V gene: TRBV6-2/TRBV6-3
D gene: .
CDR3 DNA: TGTGCCAGCAGCTCCCATTTCCGGGAGCAGTACTTC
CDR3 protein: CASSSHFREQYF

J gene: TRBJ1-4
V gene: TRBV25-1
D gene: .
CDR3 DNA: TGTGCCAGCAGTGAATCAGTACCATCCGCAACTAATGAAAAACTGTTTTTT
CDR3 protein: CASSESVPSATNEKLFF